This T cell receptor beta chain is drawn from a study of tumor and adjacent non-tumor tissue in lung cancer. Study-level background: Patients comprised over 9 adenocarcinoma, 2 squamous cell carcinoma and 1 small cell lung cancer. Stage I to III disease affected 9 to 10 men and roughly five women aged about 30 to 85. General study findings and limits: TCR diversity was significantly greater in tumor than normal lung tissue. In normal lung, the top 100 clones were significantly more dominant than in tumor.

This clonotype was detected a few times. Its antigen is not identified. The germline gene is not matched at one end of the junction; a read error may be the cause. The template was RNA from unsorted bulk tissue. A modified ARM-PCR protocol with three rounds of nested PCR amplified TCRbeta. TCRdb re-analysed the multiplex PCR reads in MiXCR, keeping a single row per CDR3 protein. The repertoire includes 69,000 or so distinct CDR3 sequences, 55% to 85% of them detected once, and roughly 28% sits in the top ten. Germline values: CDR1 MNHNY, CDR2 SVGAGI (reference sequence). This CDR3 is 12 amino acids long.

This chain links TRBV6-6 with TRBJ2-7, with D possibly TRBD1 on 6 matching bases. This TCR came from a man aged 60 to 75 with non-small cell lung cancer. The sample consisted of lung tumor tissue. The CDR3 nucleotides are TGTGCGATTTCACAGGGAAAGGTTGAGCGGTACTTC. Its translation: CAISQGKVERYF.